The 28 T cell receptor beta chains below all came from one sample that was sequenced in a study of cytomegalovirus exposure and HLA in healthy donors. The PCR was carried out with 60 Vbeta primers and 13 Jbeta primers. Assay used: immunoSEQ multiplex PCR; TCRdb lists only in-frame clones, some missing. The sample has approximately 160,000 clones; 75% to 85% are singletons. Material for sequencing was PBMCs. The receptor source for this set is a man aged 30-40 years in good health and CMV-seropositive.

This clone has only a few counts. This chain uses TRBV15 with TRBJ2-3, with 11 bases that match TRBD2. Germline-derived CDR1 and CDR2 are LNHNV and YYDKDF (reference sequence). V was pared by 6 bases and J by 2 bases, with 4 bases of the junction left unmatched. This CDR3 is built from 15 residues. The CDR3 loop reads CATSPTSGNTDTQYF. The CDR3 DNA reads as TGTGCCACCAGTCCGACTAGCGGGAACACAGATACGCAGTATTTT. The full variable domain, its missing parts supplied by reference TRBV15 and TRBJ2-3, is DAMVIQNPRYQVTQFGKPVTLSCSQTLNHNVMYWYQQKSSQAPKLLFHYYDKDFNNEADTPDNFQSRRPNTSFCFLDIRSPGLGDTAMYLCATSPTSGNTDTQYFGPGTRLTVL.

The sample holds a few counts of this clone. The chain recombines TRBV19 with TRBJ2-7; the D gene is possibly TRBD2 (6 bases). This CDR3 is built from 16 residues. CDR1 and CDR2 from the germline V gene are LNHDA and SQIVND (reference sequence). The V and J ends lost 2 bases and 5 bases respectively, with 19 bases between them. This CDR3 reads CASSISREAPMDEQYF. The CDR3 region has the DNA TGTGCCAGTAGTATATCGAGGGAGGCCCCTATGGACGAGCAGTACTTC.

CDR3 protein: CASNPRRGAGVEQYF. The DNA of the CDR3 is TGTGCCAGCAATCCCAGGAGAGGAGCGGGAGTCGAGCAGTACTTC. The chain uses TRBV28 and TRBJ2-7; 8 nucleotides match TRBD2. Per germline, CDR1 MDHEN and CDR2 SYDVKM. V trimming: 7 bases; J trimming: 6 bases; junction bases outside the gene matches: 14. This CDR3 comprises 15 residues.

Notes on this clone: The junction shows a germline mismatch at one end, possibly a read error. The genes are TRBV20-1 and TRBJ1-1, with 7 bases identical to TRBD1. Germline-derived CDR1 and CDR2 are DFQATT and SNEGSKA (reference sequence). This CDR3 contains 9 residues. The CDR3 loop reads CSASGRGSF. The DNA for the CDR3 is TGCAGTGCTAGCGGCAGGGGGTCGTTT.

This chain connects TRBV2 to TRBJ1-5, with 7 positions matching TRBD1. The CDR3 contains 16 residues. The germline gives CDR1 SNHLY, CDR2 FYNNEI. Trimming cost V 6 bases and J 1 base; bases outside gene matches: 9. The CDR3 nucleotides read TGTGCCAGCAGCAAAGACAGGGAGGCGAGCAATCAGCCCCAGCATTTT. Protein sequence: CASSKDREASNQPQHF.

The gene calls are TRBV30 and TRBJ2-7; perhaps TRBD1 as D (5 bases). This CDR3 is 13 amino acids long. V was shortened by 0 bases and J by 7 bases, with 13 bases between the two germline ends. Germline V gives CDR1 GTSNPN, CDR2 SVGIG (reference sequence). CDR3: CAWSVVQTGEQYF. The CDR3 bases are TGTGCCTGGAGTGTAGTTCAAACAGGAGAGCAGTACTTC.

The rearrangement links TRBV4-1 to TRBJ1-4; D possibly corresponds to TRBD1 (5 bases). V gave up 0 bases and J gave up 5 bases, with 19 bases separating them. The CDR3 runs to 18 residues. In germline, CDR1 is MGHRA, CDR2 YSYEKL. CDR3 in DNA: TGCGCCAGCAGCCAAGATTGGTGGGGGGATGGGGGGAATGAAAAACTGTTTTTT. Protein product: CASSQDWWGDGGNEKLFF.

This clone was seen a handful of times. This chain joins TRBV4-2 and TRBJ2-3; 9 nucleotides line up with TRBD2. CDR1 and CDR2 from the germline V gene are LGHNA and YNFKEQ. CDR3 length: 17 residues. J lost 3 bases, V lost 0 bases, and 7 bases had no gene match. For the CDR3, the DNA is TGTGCCAGCAGCCAAGATCCCCTAGCGGGGTGGACAGATACGCAGTATTTT. Protein product: CASSQDPLAGWTDTQYF.

The rearrangement links TRBV9 to TRBJ1-5; D is unresolved. This CDR3 is built from 14 residues. Trimming cost V 1 base and J 4 bases, with 9 bases left between them. CDR1 and CDR2 from the germline V gene are SGDLS and YYNGEE. The CDR3 loop is CASSVTSGNQPQHF. Written as DNA, the CDR3 is TGTGCCAGCAGCGTAACTTCAGGTAATCAGCCCCAGCATTTT.

This clone was observed a handful of times. This chain links TRBV5-4 with TRBJ2-3; 7 bases align to TRBD2. There are 18 residues in the CDR3. After removal of 4 bases from V and 1 base from J, the junction contained 15 bases not matched to a gene. Germline CDR1 is SGHNT and CDR2 is YYREEE (reference sequence). CDR3 sequence: CASSASLRTREGTDTQYF. In DNA form, the CDR3 reads TGTGCCAGCAGCGCTTCTCTGCGGACTAGGGAAGGCACAGATACGCAGTATTTT. Filled out from reference TRBV5-4 and TRBJ2-3, the complete variable domain reads ETGVTQSPTHLIKTRGQQVTLRCSSQSGHNTVSWYQQALGQGPQFIFQYYREEENGRGNFPPRFSGLQFPNYSSELNVNALELDDSALYLCASSASLRTREGTDTQYFGPGTRLTVL.

The sample holds one count of this clone. The chain joins TRBV5-4 to TRBJ2-7, with 7 nucleotides matching TRBD1. The ends lost 2 bases at V and 2 bases at J; junction bases unmatched: 4. Germline CDR1 SGHNT, CDR2 YYREEE (reference sequence). CDR3 length equals 14 residues. CDR3 region: CASSLRDRPYEQYF. The CDR3 region has the DNA TGTGCCAGCAGCTTAAGGGACAGACCCTACGAGCAGTACTTC.

The chain carries TRBV6-1 and TRBJ2-7, with 8 bases lining up with TRBD2. The germline CDR1 and CDR2 sequences are MNHNS and SASEGT. This CDR3 is built from 14 residues. The V gene end was trimmed by 6 bases and the J gene end by 2 bases; junction bases not matched to a gene: 6. The CDR3 nucleotides read TGTGCCAGCAGGCTCAGCGGGAGCCCCTACGAGCAGTACTTC. Residues: CASRLSGSPYEQYF.

The V gene is TRBV7-2, the J gene TRBJ1-1; possible D gene TRBD1, 6 bases. This CDR3 is built from 16 residues. V lost 4 bases, J lost 5 bases, and 20 bases lay in between. Germline loops: CDR1 SGHTA, CDR2 FQGNSA. CDR3 region: CASSSRGSQRRTEAFF. The CDR3 DNA sequence: TGTGCCAGCAGCTCCAGGGGAAGCCAGCGTCGGACTGAAGCTTTCTTT.

The J gene is TRBJ2-1, the V gene TRBV30; 8 bases align to TRBD2. With 2 bases clipped from V and 6 bases from J, the junction kept 21 bases outside the gene matches. In germline, CDR1 is GTSNPN, CDR2 SVGIG (reference sequence). This CDR3 has 19 amino acids. As DNA, the CDR3 is TGTGCCTGGAGTCCCCCGAATGTGTCGGGAGGGCTCCCCTCCAATGAGCAGTTCTTC. It translates to CAWSPPNVSGGLPSNEQFF.

V and J are TRBV18 and TRBJ1-1; 9 nucleotides match TRBD1. The V and J ends lost 5 bases and 2 bases, in that order; junction bases with no gene match: 9. Per the germline V gene, CDR1 is KGHSH and CDR2 is LQKENI. The CDR3 loop spans 16 amino acids. CDR3 protein: CASSSTQGARNTEAFF. CDR3 DNA sequence: TGTGCCAGCTCATCGACACAGGGGGCGAGAAACACTGAAGCTTTCTTT. Full variable domain (remainder filled in from reference TRBV18 and TRBJ1-1): NAGVMQNPRHLVRRRGQEARLRCSPMKGHSHVYWYRQLPEEGLKFMVYLQKENIIDESGMPKERFSAEFPKEGPSILRIQQVVRGDSAAYFCASSSTQGARNTEAFFGQGTRLTVV.

In nucleotides, the CDR3 is TGTGCCAGCAAACTAGCGGACTCCTACAATGAGCAGTTCTTC. Translating gives CASKLADSYNEQFF. The V call is TRBV11-3, the J call TRBJ2-1, with 8 nucleotides matching TRBD2. Germline CDR1 and CDR2: SGHNT and YENEEA. The CDR3 has 14 residues. Losses at the gene ends were 7 bases for V and 0 bases for J; bases not matched to a gene: 2. Based on the CDR3 plus reference TRBV11-3 and TRBJ2-1, the full variable domain is EAGVVQSPRYKIIEKKQPVAFWCNPISGHNTLYWYLQNLGQGPELLIRYENEEAVDDSQLPKDRFSAERLKGVDSTLKIQPAELGDSAVYLCASKLADSYNEQFFGPGTRLTVL.

This chain uses TRBV15 with TRBJ2-7; the D gene is possibly TRBD2 (6 bases). Trimming removed 0 bases from V and 3 bases from J, with 9 bases in between. The CDR3 loop spans 14 amino acids. The V gene's germline CDR1 is LNHNV and CDR2 YYDKDF (reference sequence). For the CDR3, the DNA is TGTGCCACCAGCAGAGAGGGAGGAGGCTACGAGCAGTACTTC. It specifies CATSREGGGYEQYF. Variable domain in full (rest from reference TRBV15 and TRBJ2-7): DAMVIQNPRYQVTQFGKPVTLSCSQTLNHNVMYWYQQKSSQAPKLLFHYYDKDFNNEADTPDNFQSRRPNTSFCFLDIRSPGLGDTAMYLCATSREGGGYEQYFGPGTRLTVT.

This rearrangement joins TRBV9 to TRBJ2-1; D call uncertain. This CDR3 spans 13 amino acids. V was cut by 0 bases and J by 9 bases, with 10 bases left in between. Germline V gives CDR1 SGDLS, CDR2 YYNGEE. Here the CDR3 DNA reads TGTGCCAGCAGCGTAGGAGGCGTCCCTGAGCAGTTCTTC. Its protein product is CASSVGGVPEQFF.

This clone was observed a single time. J is TRBJ2-7 and V is TRBV10-2, with 7 positions matching TRBD2. This CDR3 region has 16 residues. V trimming: 1 base; J trimming: 2 bases; junction bases outside the gene matches: 8. Germline CDR1 is WSHSY and CDR2 is SAAADI. DNA of the CDR3: TGCGCCAGCAGTGAGTTAGGTAGCGGGCGGGCCTACGAGCAGTACTTC. Translating gives CASSELGSGRAYEQYF.

The chain employs TRBV18 and TRBJ1-4, with D possibly being TRBD1 (5 bases). The CDR3 length is 16 residues. CDR1 is KGHSH and CDR2 is LQKENI in the germline V gene. Trimming cost V 3 bases and J 3 bases, with 14 bases left between them. The DNA of the CDR3 is TGTGCCAGCTCACCGCAAAACCGGGGGTCTAATGAAAAACTGTTTTTT. Amino acids: CASSPQNRGSNEKLFF.

The chain recombines TRBV7-2 with TRBJ1-2; 10 bases align to TRBD1. The ends lost 5 bases at V and 4 bases at J; junction bases unmatched: 7. Germline CDR1 is SGHTA and CDR2 is FQGNSA. The CDR3 totals 15 residues. The CDR3 loop is CASSPRQGAPYGYTF. The CDR3 DNA is TGTGCCAGCAGCCCGAGACAGGGGGCTCCCTATGGCTACACCTTC.

The genes are TRBV7-8 and TRBJ1-2; a possible D gene is TRBD1 (5 bases). The germline V and J ends were trimmed by 4 bases and 9 bases, with 15 bases remaining between them. This CDR3 is 13 amino acids long. Germline loops: CDR1 SGHVS, CDR2 FQNEAQ. CDR3 DNA: TGTGCCAGCAGCTCGGACATTCTGAGAAGCTACACCTTC. Encoded protein: CASSSDILRSYTF.

This chain connects TRBV6-5 to TRBJ1-1, with 8 bases lining up with TRBD1. Germline-derived CDR1 and CDR2 are MNHEY and SVGAGI. Germline trimming cut 6 bases from V and 3 bases from J; bases unmatched to any gene: 3. This CDR3 has 13 residues. The CDR3 DNA follows: TGTGCCAGCAGCAGGGGGCTGGACACTGAAGCTTTCTTT. Translating it yields CASSRGLDTEAFF.

The chain couples TRBV6-1 to TRBJ2-2; the D gene is possibly TRBD1 (6 bases). The CDR3 covers 16 residues. Per the germline V gene, CDR1 is MNHNS and CDR2 is SASEGT. Deletions cut 6 bases from V and 1 base from J, with 15 bases between. The DNA of the CDR3 is TGTGCCAGCAGCGAAAACAGGGCCCTGAACACCGGGGAGCTGTTTTTT. Translated, it gives CASSENRALNTGELFF.

The CDR3 loop is CASSFPSGGREQYF. For the CDR3, the DNA is TGTGCCAGCAGTTTCCCATCAGGGGGGCGCGAGCAGTACTTC. The genes are TRBV28 and TRBJ2-7; D possibly corresponds to TRBD1 (7 bases). CDR3 length equals 14 residues. CDR1 MDHEN and CDR2 SYDVKM come from the germline V gene. V was clipped by 3 bases and J by 6 bases, with 15 bases between them.

This clone was recorded only once. The chain joins TRBV28 to TRBJ2-7; D remains unclear. The CDR3 is made up of 14 amino acids. Trimming shortened V by 2 bases and J by 7 bases, and 15 bases separated the two germline ends. Germline lookup yields CDR1 MDHEN and CDR2 SYDVKM. CDR3 protein: CASSLTGDIMEQYF. CDR3 bases: TGTGCCAGCAGTTTAACCGGCGACATAATGGAGCAGTACTTC.

The table lists this clone with a few counts. This rearrangement joins TRBV7-9 to TRBJ1-1; 7 nucleotides align to TRBD1. The V segment lost 5 bases and the J segment 3 bases; nucleotides outside the gene matches: 6. CDR3 size: 14 residues. Germline assignment: CDR1 SEHNR and CDR2 FQNEAQ (reference sequence). The CDR3 region has the DNA TGTGCCAGCAGCCAAGTGCAGGGGGACACTGAAGCTTTCTTT. This gives the protein CASSQVQGDTEAFF.

V gene TRBV7-8 combines with J gene TRBJ2-5; 11 nucleotides line up with TRBD2. In germline, CDR1 is SGHVS, CDR2 FQNEAQ. Germline trimming cut 5 bases from V and 5 bases from J; bases unmatched to any gene: 13. The CDR3 spans 17 residues. Written as DNA, the CDR3 is TGTGCCAGCAGCCCCACGGGACTAGCGGTTATAGCGGAGACCCAGTACTTC. It is translated as CASSPTGLAVIAETQYF.